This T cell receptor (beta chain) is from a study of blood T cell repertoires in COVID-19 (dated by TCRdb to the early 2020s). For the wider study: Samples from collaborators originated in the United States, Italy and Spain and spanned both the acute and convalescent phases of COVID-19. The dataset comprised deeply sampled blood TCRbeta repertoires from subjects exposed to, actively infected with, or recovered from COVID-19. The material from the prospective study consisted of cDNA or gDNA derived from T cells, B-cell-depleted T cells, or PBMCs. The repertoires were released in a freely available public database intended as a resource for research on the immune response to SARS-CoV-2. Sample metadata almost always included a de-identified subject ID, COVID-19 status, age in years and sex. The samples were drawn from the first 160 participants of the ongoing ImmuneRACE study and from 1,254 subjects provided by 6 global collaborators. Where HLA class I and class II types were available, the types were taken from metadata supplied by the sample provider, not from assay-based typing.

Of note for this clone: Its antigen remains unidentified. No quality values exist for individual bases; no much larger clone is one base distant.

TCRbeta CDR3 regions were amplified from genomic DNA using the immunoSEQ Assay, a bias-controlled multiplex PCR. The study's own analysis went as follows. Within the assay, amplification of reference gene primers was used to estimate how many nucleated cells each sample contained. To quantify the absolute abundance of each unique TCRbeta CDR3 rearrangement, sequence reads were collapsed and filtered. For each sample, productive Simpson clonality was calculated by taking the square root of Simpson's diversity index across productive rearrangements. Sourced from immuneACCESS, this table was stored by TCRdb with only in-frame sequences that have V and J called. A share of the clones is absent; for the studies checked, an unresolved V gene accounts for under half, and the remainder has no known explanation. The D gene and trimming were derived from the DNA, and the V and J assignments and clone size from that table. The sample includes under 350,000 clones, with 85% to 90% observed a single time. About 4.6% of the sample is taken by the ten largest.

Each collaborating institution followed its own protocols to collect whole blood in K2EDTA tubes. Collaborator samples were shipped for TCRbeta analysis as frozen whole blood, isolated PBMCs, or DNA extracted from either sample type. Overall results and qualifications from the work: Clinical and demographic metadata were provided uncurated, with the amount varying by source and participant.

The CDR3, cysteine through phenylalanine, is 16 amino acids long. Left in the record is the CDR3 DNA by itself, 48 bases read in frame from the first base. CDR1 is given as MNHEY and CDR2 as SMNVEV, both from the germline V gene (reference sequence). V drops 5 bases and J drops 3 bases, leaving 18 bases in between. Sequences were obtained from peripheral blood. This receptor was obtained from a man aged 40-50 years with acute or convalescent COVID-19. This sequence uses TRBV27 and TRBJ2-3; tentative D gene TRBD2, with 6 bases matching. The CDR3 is CASSTPSGVRTDTQYF. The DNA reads TGTGCCAGCAGTACCCCCTCGGGGGTCAGGACAGATACGCAGTATTTT.